These 24 T cell receptor beta chains share one sample of origin, sequenced in a study of regulatory T cells in long-lasting Graves disease. Specified time point: newly diagnosed GD, antithyroid drugs for less than 3 months. PBMC-extracted RNA yielded the TCR library. CDR3 regions were amplified by Arm-PCR using iRepertoire HTBI primers to build TCR beta libraries. In TCRdb, the multiplex PCR reads were re-called with MiXCR into one record per CDR3 protein. The sample records roughly 500,000 distinct CDR3 sequences, approximately 15% being singletons. This sample also belongs to another study, concerning T cells in Graves' hyperthyroidism and ophthalmopathy.

The sample consisted of peripheral blood mononuclear cells (PBMCs), taken at new diagnosis, from a patient treated with antithyroid drugs. The receptors were gathered from a man aged 30 to 39 with Graves disease.

The chain carries TRBV7-9 and TRBJ1-2; D gene unclear. Between the trimmed V and J ends, which lost 1 base and 8 bases, there was a span of 8 bases. The V gene's germline CDR1 is SEHNR and CDR2 FQNEAQ (reference sequence). CDR3 size: 12 residues. The CDR3 DNA follows: TGTGCCAGCAGCTTAGATCCGCGGGGCTACACCTTC. Amino acid sequence: CASSLDPRGYTF.

The sample holds a few counts of this clonotype. The genes are TRBV20-1 and TRBJ1-1; D gene uncertain. Per the germline V gene, CDR1 is DFQATT and CDR2 is SNEGSKA (reference sequence). Trimming took 2 bases from V and 1 from J, leaving 8 bases between them. This CDR3 has 13 amino acids. The CDR3 DNA reads TGCAGTGCTAGACGGGATCCGAACACTGAAGCTTTCTTT. Protein: CSARRDPNTEAFF.

About this clonotype itself: It is likely a read error, because the conserved phenylalanine at the end of the CDR3 is missing. V usage is TRBV29-1 and J usage is TRBJ1-2; D is possibly TRBD1 (5 bases). The length of the CDR3 is 14 residues. Trimming took off 6 bases at V and 8 bases at J, with 22 bases between the two ends. The germline V gene has CDR1 SQVTM and CDR2 ANQGSEA. The CDR3 loop is CSVTRARTEEGYTL. The CDR3 coding sequence is TGCAGCGTCACCAGGGCTCGAACTGAGGAAGGCTACACCCTC.

For the CDR3, the DNA is TGTGCCACCGGGACAGGAGGGTACACCGGGGAGCTGTTTTTT. It encodes CATGTGGYTGELFF. This chain links TRBV24-1 with TRBJ2-2; TRBD1 matches 8 bases. Germline CDR1 reads KGHDR; CDR2 reads SFDVKD. V was clipped by 9 bases and J by 3 bases; unmatched bases: 5. This CDR3 has 14 amino acids.

This clonotype was seen only a few times. J is TRBJ2-7 and V is TRBV7-9; 9 positions match TRBD1. Germline values: CDR1 SEHNR, CDR2 FQNEAQ (reference sequence). The CDR3 consists of 17 residues. V trimming: 5 bases; J trimming: 3 bases; junction bases outside the gene matches: 14. CDR3 protein: CASSGRDREGSGYEQYF. CDR3 nucleotides: TGTGCCAGCAGCGGAAGGGACAGGGAAGGATCGGGCTACGAGCAGTACTTC.

The gene calls are TRBV19 and TRBJ2-2; D could derive from TRBD1 or TRBD2 (5 bases each). The CDR3 is 15 amino acids. The germline V gene has CDR1 LNHDA and CDR2 SQIVND (reference sequence). Deletions cut 6 bases from V and 5 bases from J, with 16 bases between. The CDR3 region is CASSRAWGSTGELFF. The CDR3 DNA reads as TGTGCCAGTAGCCGGGCTTGGGGGTCTACCGGGGAGCTGTTTTTT.

The table lists this clonotype with many counts. The V and J genes are TRBV6-2 or TRBV6-3 and TRBJ1-5; D ambiguous. Germline loops: CDR1 MNHEY, CDR2 SVGEGT. The length of the CDR3 is 12 residues. Trimming took 4 bases from V and 4 from J, leaving 5 bases between them. As DNA, the CDR3 is TGTGCCAGCAGTTCCCAGAATCAGCCCCAGCATTTT. It encodes CASSSQNQPQHF.

Turning to this clonotype: A read error is the likely source, as a far larger clone sits one nucleotide away. The rearrangement joins TRBV29-1 to TRBJ2-1; 9 bases align to TRBD1. Germline CDR1 SQVTM, CDR2 ANQGSEA. This CDR3 has 14 residues. The ends lost 2 bases at V and 10 bases at J; junction bases unmatched: 9. The CDR3 loop is CSVERGDRVDEQFF. The DNA of the CDR3 is TGCAGCGTTGAACGGGGGGACAGGGTAGACGAGCAGTTCTTC.

This clonotype was detected ten times or more. The genes are TRBV10-1 and TRBJ2-3, with 13 bases matching TRBD2. V was pared by 4 bases and J by 3 bases, with 10 bases of the junction left unmatched. This CDR3 contains 18 residues. The germline V gene encodes CDR1 WNHNN and CDR2 SYGVQD (reference sequence). CDR3 sequence reads: CASSGPGLAGVLTDTQYF. DNA of the CDR3: TGCGCCAGCAGTGGACCAGGACTAGCGGGAGTTTTAACAGATACGCAGTATTTT.

This clonotype was picked up many times. This chain connects TRBV7-2 to TRBJ1-1; D unclear. Trimming removed 1 base at V and 3 bases at J, with 6 bases between. This CDR3 comprises 13 residues. Germline lookup yields CDR1 SGHTA and CDR2 FQGNSA. This CDR3 is CASSLVRHTEAFF. As DNA, the CDR3 is TGTGCCAGCAGCTTAGTAAGGCACACTGAAGCTTTCTTT.

This clonotype was seen ten or more times. This CDR3 reads CASSSDRRNTEAFF. In nucleotides, the CDR3 is TGTGCCAGCAGTTCCGACAGGAGGAACACTGAAGCTTTCTTT. The chain joins TRBV7-2 to TRBJ1-1, with TRBD1 as a possible D gene (6 bases). Between the trimmed V and J ends, which lost 6 bases and 1 base, there was a span of 12 bases. Germline CDR1 reads SGHTA; CDR2 reads FQGNSA. The CDR3 has 14 residues.

In its sample, this clonotype was seen many times. The chain couples TRBV3-1 to TRBJ2-1, with a weak D call TRBD2 (5 bases). V lost 0 bases and J lost 0, with 12 bases in between. The CDR3 is 17 residues long. Germline V gene sequence: CDR1 LGHDT, CDR2 YNNKEL (reference sequence). In DNA form, the CDR3 reads TGTGCCAGCAGCCAAGAAGGATCGGCGGGCTCCTACAATGAGCAGTTCTTC. Its protein is CASSQEGSAGSYNEQFF.

In this sample, this clonotype turned up many times. The genes are TRBV27 and TRBJ2-2; 7 nucleotides agree with TRBD2. This CDR3 spans 15 amino acids. The V gene's germline CDR1 is MNHEY and CDR2 SMNVEV (reference sequence). Trimming at V came to 5 bases and at J to 6 bases, leaving 9 bases not matched to a gene. The DNA for the CDR3 is TGTGCCAGCAGTCCCGATGTGGGGGGGGCCGGGGAGCTGTTTTTT. This encodes CASSPDVGGAGELFF.

The table lists this clonotype with many counts. This chain connects TRBV2 to TRBJ2-7, with 10 nucleotides matching TRBD2. Germline values: CDR1 SNHLY, CDR2 FYNNEI. V shed 8 bases, J shed 3 bases, and the junction held 4 bases outside the gene matches. The CDR3 has 13 amino acids. CDR3 nucleotide sequence: TGTGCCAGCCAGCGGGAGGGAAACTACGAGCAGTACTTC. Its protein product is CASQREGNYEQYF. Full variable domain (outside the CDR3, taken from reference TRBV2 and TRBJ2-7): EPEVTQTPSHQVTQMGQEVILRCVPISNHLYFYWYRQILGQKVEFLVSFYNNEISEKSEIFDDQFSVERPDGSNFTLKIRSTKLEDSAMYFCASQREGNYEQYFGPGTRLTVT.

This clonotype was seen repeatedly, ten times or more. The V and J genes are TRBV5-1 and TRBJ2-3; D uncertain. The CDR3 consists of 12 residues. V was pared by 5 bases and J by 4 bases, with 8 bases between. The germline V gene encodes CDR1 SGHRS and CDR2 YFSETQ. The CDR3 is CASRKGADTQYF. CDR3 DNA: TGCGCCAGCAGAAAGGGTGCAGATACGCAGTATTTT.

This chain uses TRBV27 with TRBJ1-1; TRBD1 matches 8 bases. There are 16 residues in the CDR3. In germline, CDR1 is MNHEY, CDR2 SMNVEV (reference sequence). Trimming removed 3 bases from V and 3 bases from J; junction bases left unmatched: 9. The CDR3 here is CASSLARGQRDTEAFF. In DNA, the CDR3 is TGTGCCAGCAGTTTGGCCAGGGGGCAAAGGGACACTGAAGCTTTCTTT.

Only a few counts were recorded for this clonotype. The CDR3 nucleotides are TGTGCCAGCAGTAAGGGGCAGGTTGGTGGTTACGAGCAGTACTTC. It codes for CASSKGQVGGYEQYF. This chain joins TRBV2 and TRBJ2-7; maybe TRBD1 (5 bases). Trimming shortened V by 5 bases and J by 4 bases, and 18 bases separated the two germline ends. The CDR3 spans 15 residues. Germline CDR1 is SNHLY and CDR2 is FYNNEI. Looking up the rest from reference TRBV2 and TRBJ2-7 gives the full variable domain: EPEVTQTPSHQVTQMGQEVILRCVPISNHLYFYWYRQILGQKVEFLVSFYNNEISEKSEIFDDQFSVERPDGSNFTLKIRSTKLEDSAMYFCASSKGQVGGYEQYFGPGTRLTVT.

In its sample, this clonotype was seen many times. The chain is built from TRBV2 and TRBJ1-5; no firm D call. The CDR3 consists of 16 residues. The germline V and J ends were trimmed by 2 bases and 0 bases, with 11 bases remaining between them. Germline CDR1 and CDR2: SNHLY and FYNNEI. CDR3 coding DNA: TGTGCCAGCAGTGAACGTCGGCGTAATAGCAATCAGCCCCAGCATTTT. It codes for CASSERRRNSNQPQHF.

J is TRBJ2-5 and V is TRBV11-2, with D perhaps matching TRBD2 (6 bases). The CDR3 has 16 amino acids. The germline gives CDR1 SGHAT, CDR2 FQNNGV. Trimming took 6 bases from V and 5 from J, leaving 22 bases between them. Here the CDR3 DNA reads TGTGCCAGCAGTAAGGGGCAGGGAGGTGAACGGGAGACCCAGTACTTC. This codes for CASSKGQGGERETQYF.

There are a few counts of this clonotype. A much larger clone differs from this one at a single base, so this may be a read error. The conserved final phenylalanine or tryptophan is absent from the CDR3, which likely points to a read error. The gene calls are TRBV12-3 or TRBV12-4 and TRBJ2-5; 7 bases agree with TRBD1. V trimming: 7 bases; J trimming: 5 bases; junction bases outside the gene matches: 7. The length of the CDR3 is 13 residues. The CDR3 nucleotides read TGTGCCAGCAAAGGGACAGCTGGTGAGACCCAGTACCTC. This encodes CASKGTAGETQYL.

The table lists this clonotype with many counts. CDR3 in DNA: TGCACCATAACGGGGGCGGGAAATGAGCAGTTCTTC. This codes for CTITGAGNEQFF. The chain uses TRBV29-1 and TRBJ2-1, with D perhaps matching TRBD1 or TRBD2 (6 bases each). This CDR3 has 12 amino acids. Per the germline V gene, CDR1 is SQVTM and CDR2 is ANQGSEA.

This clonotype was detected only once. A read error may be the cause here, since a much bigger clone is one base away. This chain connects TRBV7-9 to TRBJ2-5; TRBD2 agrees at 11 bases. The CDR3 has 18 residues. Germline V gene lookup returns CDR1 SEHNR and CDR2 FQNEAQ (reference sequence). In DNA, the CDR3 is TGTGCCAGCAGCTCCCAGACGGATAGCGGGAGGGCCTTCCAGACCCAGCACTTC. This codes for CASSSQTDSGRAFQTQHF.

In regard to this clonotype: It is likely a read error: a sequence one base away is far more abundant. V and J are TRBV2 and TRBJ2-3; the D is unclear. The end of the DNA aligns better with TRBJ2-5, so the J call may be wrong. Germline V gene sequence: CDR1 SNHLY, CDR2 FYNNEI. The CDR3 runs to 13 residues. Here the CDR3 reads CASSEEGPETQYF. The CDR3 DNA follows: TGTGCCAGCAGTGAAGAAGGGCCAGAGACCCAGTACTTC.

Comments on this clonotype: A much larger clone is a single base away; this may be a read error. V usage is TRBV9 and J usage is TRBJ1-6; D is undetermined. This CDR3 spans 13 amino acids. Germline lookup yields CDR1 SGDLS and CDR2 YYNGEE. This CDR3 is CASSVARDSLLHF. As DNA, the CDR3 is TGTGCCAGCAGCGTAGCTAGGGATTCACTCCTCCACTTT.